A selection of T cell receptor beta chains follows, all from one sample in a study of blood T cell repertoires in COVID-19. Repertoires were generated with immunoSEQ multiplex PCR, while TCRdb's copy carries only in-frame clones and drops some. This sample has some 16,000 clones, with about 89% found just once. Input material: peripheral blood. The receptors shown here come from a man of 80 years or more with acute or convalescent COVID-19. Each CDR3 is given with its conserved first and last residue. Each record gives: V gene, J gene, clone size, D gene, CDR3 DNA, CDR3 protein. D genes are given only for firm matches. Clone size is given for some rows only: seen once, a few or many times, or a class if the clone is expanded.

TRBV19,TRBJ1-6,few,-,TGTGCCAGTAGTATTTCAGGGGTTGATTCACCCCTCCACTTT,CASSISGVDSPLHF
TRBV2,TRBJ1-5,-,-,TGTGCCAGCAGGGACAGCACCTATCAGCCCCAGCATTTT,CASRDSTYQPQHF
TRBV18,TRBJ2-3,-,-,TGTGCCAGCTCACCACCTCCTATGTCAGATACGCAGTATTTT,CASSPPPMSDTQYF
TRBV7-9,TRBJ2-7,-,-,TGTGCCAGCAGCTTAGCTATGGTCGCTCAGGGATTCCACGAGCAGTACTTC,CASSLAMVAQGFHEQYF
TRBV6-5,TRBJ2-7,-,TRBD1,TGTGCCAGCAGTCCGGGACAGGGGTACCAGCAGTACTTC,CASSPGQGYQQYF
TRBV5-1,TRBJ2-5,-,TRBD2,TGCGCCAGCAGCTTGTCAGGGACTAGCGGGGTCCAAGAGACCCAGTACTTC,CASSLSGTSGVQETQYF
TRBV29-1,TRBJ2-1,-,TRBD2,TGCAGCGTTGAGAGGGCGGGAGCCTACAATGAGCAGTTCTTC,CSVERAGAYNEQFF
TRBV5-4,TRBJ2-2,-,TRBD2,TGTGCCAGCAGCTCCGGGACTAGCGGGAGTCTGGGCGGGGAGCTGTTTTTT,CASSSGTSGSLGGELFF
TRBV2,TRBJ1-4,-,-,TGTGCCAGCAGTTCCCAGGGGTCCCCCAATGAAAAACTGTTTTTT,CASSSQGSPNEKLFF
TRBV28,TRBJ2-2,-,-,TGTGCCAGCAGAGGGGGAACCGGGGAGCTGTTTTTT,CASRGGTGELFF
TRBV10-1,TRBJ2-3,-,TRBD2,TGCGCCAGCAGTGAGAGCGGGGGTGGTCAAGATACGCAGTATTTT,CASSESGGGQDTQYF
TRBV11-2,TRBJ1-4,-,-,TGTGCCAGCACGGCGGGGTCAACTAATGAAAAACTGTTTTTT,CASTAGSTNEKLFF
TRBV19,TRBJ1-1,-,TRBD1,TGTGCCAGTAGTATAGAGGACAGGGGGAACACTGAAGCTTTCTTT,CASSIEDRGNTEAFF
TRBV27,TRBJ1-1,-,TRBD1,TGTGCCAGCAGTTTATCTCGCAGGGGGGCGACTGAAGCTTTCTTT,CASSLSRRGATEAFF
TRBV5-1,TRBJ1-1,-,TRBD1,TGCGCCAGCAGCTTGGCGATCGCAGGGGGCGTTGAAGCTTTCTTT,CASSLAIAGGVEAFF